This TCR beta chain was obtained from a study of shared clonotypes between healthy human individuals. Broader study findings: Donor clonotype sharing was expected to depend on sequencing depth. Sorted-subset sequencing was shown by rarefaction to be incomplete despite large depth. Of the naive CD4 clonotypes, roughly 5% were shared across a handful of donors. Generation probability values for non-shared clonotypes were lower than those for clonotypes shared by all four donors.

The naive CD8 fraction comprised CD45RO-negative cells positively selected for CCR7 and excluded terminally differentiated effector memory CD45RA+ cells. A note on this clone: Its matching antigen is unknown.

Here immunoSEQ multiplex PCR was the method, and the copy in TCRdb shows in-frame clones only, minus some. This table holds about 1,900,000 clones, about 95% found once. This CDR3 has 16 amino acids. CDR1 SEHNR and CDR2 FQNEAQ come from the germline V gene (reference sequence). Trimming stripped 3 bases from V and 0 bases from J, with 12 bases between. This rearrangement joins TRBV7-9 to TRBJ1-3, with D tentatively TRBD1 (5 bases). The clonotype was recovered from a young man in good health. The sample consisted of naive CD8+ T cells sorted from blood. The CDR3 DNA reads as TGTGCCAGCAGCTTCGCCCGGAGGGGCTCTGGAAACACCATATATTTT. This translates into CASSFARRGSGNTIYF.